The 24 T cell receptor beta chains reported below all come from one sample, sequenced in a study of cytomegalovirus exposure and HLA in healthy donors. A multiplex PCR was run with 60 Vbeta primers and 13 Jbeta primers. TCRdb keeps only in-frame clones here, not all; method: immunoSEQ multiplex PCR. The sample has some 180,000 clones, roughly 82% seen once. Sequenced: PBMCs. These receptors all stem from a man aged 40-49 years in good health and CMV-seronegative.

V and J are TRBV5-4 and TRBJ2-3; possibly TRBD1 for D (6 bases). V dropped 3 bases and J dropped 3 bases, with 17 bases sitting between them. The germline CDR1 and CDR2 sequences are SGHNT and YYREEE (reference sequence). The CDR3 is 16 amino acids. CDR3 protein: CASSSPQGIATDTQYF. The CDR3 nucleotides are TGTGCCAGCAGCTCACCCCAGGGGATCGCAACAGATACGCAGTATTTT.

This chain joins TRBV11-2 and TRBJ1-2; the D is unclear. The V end lost 6 bases, the J end lost 7 bases, and 21 bases lay between the germline ends. Germline V gene lookup returns CDR1 SGHAT and CDR2 FQNNGV. The CDR3 covers 15 residues. CDR3 DNA sequence: TGTGCCAGCAGTCTTCTGGTGTTACCCCTTAGTGGCTACACCTTC. Its protein is CASSLLVLPLSGYTF.

The chain employs TRBV9 and TRBJ2-7; a possible D gene is TRBD1 (6 bases). The CDR3 covers 16 residues. Trimming removed 1 base from V and 2 bases from J, with 16 bases in between. CDR1 is SGDLS and CDR2 is YYNGEE in the germline V gene. CDR3 amino acids: CASSVSFQGPPYEQYF. In DNA form, the CDR3 reads TGTGCCAGCAGCGTATCCTTCCAGGGGCCTCCCTACGAGCAGTACTTC.

This clone has only a few counts. The chain links TRBV30 to TRBJ2-7, with D perhaps TRBD1 (5 bases). The CDR3 is 12 residues long. V was cut by 5 bases and J by 6 bases, with 14 bases left in between. Germline CDR1 reads GTSNPN; CDR2 reads SVGIG (reference sequence). The CDR3 sequence: CAWGDSPSEQYF. CDR3 DNA: TGTGCCTGGGGAGACAGCCCCTCCGAGCAGTACTTC.

The chain combines TRBV18 with TRBJ1-2, with D uncertain. CDR3 length equals 19 residues. Germline V gene data show CDR1 as KGHSH and CDR2 as LQKENI. The ends were cut back, 2 bases at V and 2 bases at J, with 24 bases in the middle. In DNA form, the CDR3 reads TGTGCCAGCTCACCAATCGTCCCCCTGCCGAATCCGAGAAACTATGGCTACACCTTC. Residues: CASSPIVPLPNPRNYGYTF.

The genes are TRBV28 and TRBJ2-2; D unclear. In germline, CDR1 is MDHEN, CDR2 SYDVKM. V lost 5 bases and J 9 bases, leaving 10 bases between the germline ends. The CDR3 consists of 12 residues. The CDR3 reads CASSPTFRELFF. CDR3 in DNA: TGTGCCAGCAGTCCCACTTTTCGGGAGCTGTTTTTT.

The gene calls are TRBV11-3 and TRBJ2-2; 8 bases align to TRBD1. In germline, CDR1 is SGHNT, CDR2 YENEEA. With V trimmed by 5 bases and J by 5 bases, 7 bases remained unmatched. This CDR3 is built from 15 residues. The CDR3 DNA is TGTGCCAGCAGCCCCCGGACAGGGAGGACCGGGGAGCTGTTTTTT. As protein: CASSPRTGRTGELFF. The full variable domain, with the rest looked up from reference TRBV11-3 and TRBJ2-2, is EAGVVQSPRYKIIEKKQPVAFWCNPISGHNTLYWYLQNLGQGPELLIRYENEEAVDDSQLPKDRFSAERLKGVDSTLKIQPAELGDSAVYLCASSPRTGRTGELFFGEGSRLTVL.

The chain links TRBV9 to TRBJ1-6; 8 nucleotides line up with TRBD1. The V gene end was trimmed by 4 bases and the J gene end by 10 bases; junction bases not matched to a gene: 10. CDR1 and CDR2 (germline): SGDLS, YYNGEE. The CDR3 is 15 residues long. DNA of the CDR3: TGTGCCAGCAGCCTAACAGGACAGGGTGCCTCACCCCTCCACTTT. Amino acid sequence: CASSLTGQGASPLHF.

The V gene is TRBV6-5, the J gene TRBJ2-7; D possibly corresponds to TRBD1 (6 bases). CDR1 and CDR2 from the germline V gene are MNHEY and SVGAGI. This CDR3 spans 15 amino acids. Trimming took off 6 bases at V and 1 base at J, with 16 bases between the two ends. Written as DNA, the CDR3 is TGTGCCAGCAGATCCGGGGACACTTGGTCCTACGAGCAGTACTTC. Protein product: CASRSGDTWSYEQYF.

This clone was found a few times. This rearrangement joins TRBV28 to TRBJ2-3, with D possibly matching TRBD1 (5 bases). Germline V gives CDR1 MDHEN, CDR2 SYDVKM. The CDR3 has 15 residues. The V gene lost 2 bases and the J gene lost 5 bases, with 14 bases spanning the gap. The CDR3: CASSLPGSQGDTQYF. For the CDR3, the DNA is TGTGCCAGCAGTTTACCCGGGTCCCAGGGAGATACGCAGTATTTT.

The V gene is TRBV7-9, the J gene TRBJ1-4; tentatively, D is TRBD1 (5 bases). With 5 bases removed from V and 16 bases from J, the gap between germline ends came to 20 bases. There are 13 residues in the CDR3. Germline V gives CDR1 SEHNR, CDR2 FQNEAQ (reference sequence). The chain's CDR3 is CASSPLNRGIEFF. CDR3 bases: TGTGCCAGCAGCCCCCTTAATCGGGGGATCGAGTTTTTT.

The chain combines TRBV7-9 with TRBJ2-7, with 8 bases lining up with TRBD1. This CDR3 spans 14 amino acids. After removal of 0 bases from V and 2 bases from J, the junction contained 0 bases not matched to a gene. CDR1 is SEHNR, CDR2 FQNEAQ, per germline (reference sequence). The CDR3 coding sequence is TGTGCCAGCAGCTTAGCGACAGGGGCCTACGAGCAGTACTTC. Translating it yields CASSLATGAYEQYF.

The chain employs TRBV2 and TRBJ1-2, with 10 bases lining up with TRBD1. With 6 bases clipped from V and 6 bases from J, the junction kept 10 bases outside the gene matches. Germline CDR1 and CDR2: SNHLY and FYNNEI. CDR3 size: 15 residues. The CDR3 sequence is CASRMTGGSRDGYTF. Written as DNA, the CDR3 is TGTGCCAGCAGGATGACAGGGGGCTCGAGGGATGGCTACACCTTC.

A remark on this clone: Compared with germline, one end of the junction differs, possibly owing to a read error. This rearrangement joins TRBV7-7 to TRBJ2-5; TRBD1 might be the D (6 bases). The DNA end is a closer match to TRBJ2-7, so the J assignment may be wrong. The CDR3 extends over 13 amino acids. Germline V gene sequence: CDR1 SSHAT, CDR2 FNYEAQ (reference sequence). The CDR3 DNA reads TGTGCTAGCAGCCTTCAACAGGGCTACGAGCAGTACTTC. It translates to CASSLQQGYEQYF.

This clone has more than one count but fewer than ten. V usage is TRBV7-2 and J usage is TRBJ2-7, with D perhaps matching TRBD1 (6 bases). V lost 5 bases to trimming and J lost 3 bases, with 11 bases between them. Looked up from germline, CDR1 is SGHTA and CDR2 is FQGNSA. The CDR3 sequence is 13 residues long. The CDR3 loop reads CASSLGQNYEQYF. CDR3 bases: TGTGCCAGCAGCCTCGGACAGAACTACGAGCAGTACTTC.

The chain uses TRBV2 and TRBJ2-1; D is unclear. Germline CDR1 reads SNHLY; CDR2 reads FYNNEI. V lost 1 base and J 4 bases, leaving 5 bases between the germline ends. The CDR3 extends over 13 amino acids. The CDR3 reads CASSEGNYNEQFF. The CDR3 DNA follows: TGTGCCAGCAGTGAAGGTAATTACAATGAGCAGTTCTTC.

V and J are TRBV27 and TRBJ2-3, with 14 bases lining up with TRBD2. V lost 3 bases, J lost 6 bases, and 8 bases stayed unmatched. CDR3 length: 17 residues. Germline CDR1 reads MNHEY; CDR2 reads SMNVEV (reference sequence). This CDR3 reads CASSLRRLAGGPDTQYF. The CDR3 DNA follows: TGTGCCAGCAGTTTGCGGAGACTAGCGGGGGGGCCGGATACGCAGTATTTT.

The table lists this clone with a few counts. The rearrangement joins TRBV28 to TRBJ2-1, with D perhaps TRBD2 (6 bases). Trimming stripped 6 bases from V and 1 base from J, with 19 bases between. The CDR3 sequence is 17 residues long. Germline lookup yields CDR1 MDHEN and CDR2 SYDVKM. CDR3 sequence: CASSLPGASVSYNEQFF. The CDR3 region has the DNA TGTGCCAGCAGCCTCCCTGGGGCTAGCGTGTCCTACAATGAGCAGTTCTTC. The variable domain in full, with the rest retrieved from reference TRBV28 and TRBJ2-1, is DVKVTQSSRYLVKRTGEKVFLECVQDMDHENMFWYRQDPGLGLRLIYFSYDVKMKEKGDIPEGYSVSREKKERFSLILESASTNQTSMYLCASSLPGASVSYNEQFFGPGTRLTVL.

The chain combines TRBV27 with TRBJ2-6, with unresolved D. Trimming removed 6 bases at V and 8 bases at J, with 8 bases between. Germline V gene lookup returns CDR1 MNHEY and CDR2 SMNVEV (reference sequence). The CDR3 is 12 residues long. The CDR3 coding sequence is TGTGCCAGCAGGGCGGATTCCAACGTCCTGACTTTC. It codes for CASRADSNVLTF.

The genes are TRBV6-5 and TRBJ2-7; 7 bases are shared with TRBD1. V was clipped by 6 bases and J by 1 base; unmatched bases: 6. Germline CDR1 and CDR2: MNHEY and SVGAGI. The CDR3 spans 14 residues. The CDR3 protein is CASRNRGGSYEQYF. The CDR3 DNA follows: TGTGCCAGCAGGAACAGGGGTGGATCCTACGAGCAGTACTTC.

This sequence joins TRBV4-1 and TRBJ1-5, with 8 bases that match TRBD1. CDR3 length equals 15 residues. The ends lost 3 bases at V and 4 bases at J; junction bases unmatched: 5. Germline CDR1 MGHRA, CDR2 YSYEKL. CDR3 nucleotides: TGCGCCAGCAGCCAGGATAGACAGGGGAATCAGCCCCAGCATTTT. Encoded protein: CASSQDRQGNQPQHF.

A few counts support this clone. V gene TRBV2 combines with J gene TRBJ2-2, with D tentatively TRBD2 (5 bases). Trimming stripped 0 bases from V and 7 bases from J, with 12 bases between. From germline, CDR1 is SNHLY and CDR2 FYNNEI. CDR3 length: 15 residues. The chain's CDR3 is CASSEAYLRGGELFF. The CDR3 region has the DNA TGTGCCAGCAGTGAAGCTTATCTTCGGGGCGGGGAGCTGTTTTTT. Together with reference TRBV2 and TRBJ2-2, the CDR3 gives the full variable domain: EPEVTQTPSHQVTQMGQEVILRCVPISNHLYFYWYRQILGQKVEFLVSFYNNEISEKSEIFDDQFSVERPDGSNFTLKIRSTKLEDSAMYFCASSEAYLRGGELFFGEGSRLTVL.

This chain links TRBV25-1 with TRBJ2-3, with a weak D call TRBD1 (6 bases). The CDR3 is 11 amino acids. CDR1 MGHDK and CDR2 SYGVNS come from the germline V gene. V lost 10 bases, J lost 3 bases, and 8 bases lay in between. In DNA form, the CDR3 reads TGTGCCACACAGGGAACAGATACGCAGTATTTT. Residues: CATQGTDTQYF.

This clone has just a few counts. CDR3 sequence: CASSYEAAASRNEQFF. CDR3 sequence (DNA): TGTGCCAGCAGTTATGAGGCGGCAGCCTCTCGAAATGAGCAGTTCTTC. The chain carries TRBV6-5 and TRBJ2-1; D not certain. CDR3 length equals 16 residues. Germline-derived CDR1 and CDR2 are MNHEY and SVGAGI. With 3 bases removed from V and 7 bases from J, the gap between germline ends came to 19 bases.